This TCR beta chain is from a study of shared clonotypes between healthy human individuals. CD8 cells classed as naive were CD45RO-negative and positively selected for CCR7, excluding terminally differentiated effector memory CD45RA+ cells. The study drew its donors from healthy HIV-negative adults without recent acute infections or vaccinations. A note on this clone: The antigen is unknown.

Whole-study findings and limits: Naive subsets typically showed greater estimated richness than memory subsets. An expected dependence of interdonor clonotype sharing on sequencing depth was noted.

CDR1 is MNHEY and CDR2 is SMNVEV in the germline V gene (reference sequence). Trimming shortened V by 6 bases and J by 2 bases, and 12 bases separated the two germline ends. The CDR3 has 14 amino acids. Profiling relied on immunoSEQ multiplex PCR, and the TCRdb table lists in-frame clones only, not all of them. In the table there are 1.5 million to 2.5 million clones, approximately 94% of which are singletons. The sample taken for sequencing was naive CD8+ T cells sorted from blood. The gene calls are TRBV27 and TRBJ2-3; D is ambiguous. The receptor's source is a man aged 18-30 years in good health. CDR3 loop: CASRLLGDTDTQYF. CDR3 nucleotide sequence: TGTGCCAGCAGGCTATTAGGCGACACAGATACGCAGTATTTT.